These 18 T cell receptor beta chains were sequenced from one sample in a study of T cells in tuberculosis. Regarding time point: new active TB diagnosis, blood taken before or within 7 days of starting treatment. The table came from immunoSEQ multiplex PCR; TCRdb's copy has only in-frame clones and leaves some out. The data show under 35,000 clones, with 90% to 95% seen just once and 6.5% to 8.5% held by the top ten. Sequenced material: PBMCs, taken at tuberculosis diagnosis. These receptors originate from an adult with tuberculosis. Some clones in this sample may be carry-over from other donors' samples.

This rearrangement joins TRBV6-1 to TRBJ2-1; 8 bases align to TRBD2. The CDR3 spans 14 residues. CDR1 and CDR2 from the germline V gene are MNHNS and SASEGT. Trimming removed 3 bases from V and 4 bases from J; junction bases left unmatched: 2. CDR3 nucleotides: TGTGCCAGCAGTGATGGCGGGGGGTACAATGAGCAGTTCTTC. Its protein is CASSDGGGYNEQFF.

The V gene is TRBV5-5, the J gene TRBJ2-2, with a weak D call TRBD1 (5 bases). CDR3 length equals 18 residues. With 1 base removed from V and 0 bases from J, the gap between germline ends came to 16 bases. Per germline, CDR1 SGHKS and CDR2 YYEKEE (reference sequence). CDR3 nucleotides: TGTGCCAGCAGCTTGTATCTTCCAGGGAAGACGAACACCGGGGAGCTGTTTTTT. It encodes CASSLYLPGKTNTGELFF.

This CDR3 reads CSVYRVGEQYF. The CDR3 nucleotides read TGCAGCGTTTACAGGGTGGGCGAGCAGTACTTC. The chain joins TRBV29-1 to TRBJ2-7; maybe TRBD1 (6 bases). V was trimmed by 5 bases and J by 6 bases, leaving 11 bases between them. CDR3 length: 11 residues. In germline, CDR1 is SQVTM, CDR2 ANQGSEA.

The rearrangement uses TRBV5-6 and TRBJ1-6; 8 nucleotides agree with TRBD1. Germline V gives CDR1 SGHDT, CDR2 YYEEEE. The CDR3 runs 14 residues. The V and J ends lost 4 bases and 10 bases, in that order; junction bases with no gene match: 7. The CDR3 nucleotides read TGTGCCAGCAGCCCAGGGACAGGCTCCTCACCCCTCCACTTT. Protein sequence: CASSPGTGSSPLHF.

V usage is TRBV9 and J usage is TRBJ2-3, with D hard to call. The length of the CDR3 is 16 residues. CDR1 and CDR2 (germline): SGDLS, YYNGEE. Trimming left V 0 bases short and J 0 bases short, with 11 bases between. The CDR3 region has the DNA TGTGCCAGCAGCGTAGACAGAGCCACTAGCACAGATACGCAGTATTTT. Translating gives CASSVDRATSTDTQYF.

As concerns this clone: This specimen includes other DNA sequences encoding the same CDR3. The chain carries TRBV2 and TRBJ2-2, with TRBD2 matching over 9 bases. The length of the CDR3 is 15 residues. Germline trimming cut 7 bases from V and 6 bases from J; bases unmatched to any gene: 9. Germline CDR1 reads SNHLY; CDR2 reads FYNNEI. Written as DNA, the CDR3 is TGTGCCAGCAATACAGCGGGGGGTCGGTCCGGGGAGCTGTTTTTT. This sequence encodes CASNTAGGRSGELFF.

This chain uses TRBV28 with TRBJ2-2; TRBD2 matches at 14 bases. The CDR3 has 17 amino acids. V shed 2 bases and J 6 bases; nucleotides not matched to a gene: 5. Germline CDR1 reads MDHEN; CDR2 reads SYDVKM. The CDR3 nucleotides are TGTGCCAGCAGTTTAGCCCGACTAGCGGGGGGGGCCGGGGAGCTGTTTTTT. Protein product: CASSLARLAGGAGELFF.

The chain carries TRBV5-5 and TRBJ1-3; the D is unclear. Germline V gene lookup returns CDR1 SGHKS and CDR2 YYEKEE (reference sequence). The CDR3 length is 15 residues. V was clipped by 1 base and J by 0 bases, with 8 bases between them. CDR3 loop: CASSLNSLSGNTIYF. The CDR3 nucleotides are TGTGCCAGCAGCTTGAACAGCCTCTCTGGAAACACCATATATTTT.

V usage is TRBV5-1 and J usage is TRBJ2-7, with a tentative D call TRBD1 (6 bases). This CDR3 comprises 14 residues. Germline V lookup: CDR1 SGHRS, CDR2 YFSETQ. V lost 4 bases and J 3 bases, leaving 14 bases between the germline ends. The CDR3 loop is CASSPPLGHYEQYF. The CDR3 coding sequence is TGCGCCAGCAGCCCCCCCTTGGGACACTACGAGCAGTACTTC.

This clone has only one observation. CDR3 DNA sequence: TGTGCCAGCAGCCCACCGACAGGGCCATCCTACAATGAGCAGTTCTTC. Amino acids: CASSPPTGPSYNEQFF. The chain has TRBV7-9 and TRBJ2-1, with 7 bases aligning to TRBD1. Germline CDR1 SEHNR, CDR2 FQNEAQ (reference sequence). CDR3 length: 16 amino acids. V was pared by 5 bases and J by 1 base, with 8 bases of the junction left unmatched.

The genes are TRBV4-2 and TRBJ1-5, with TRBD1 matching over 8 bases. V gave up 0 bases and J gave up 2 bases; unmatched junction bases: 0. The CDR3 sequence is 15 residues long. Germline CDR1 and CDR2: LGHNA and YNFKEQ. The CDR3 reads CASSQEQGGNQPQHF. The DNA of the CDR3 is TGTGCCAGCAGCCAAGAACAGGGGGGCAATCAGCCCCAGCATTTT.

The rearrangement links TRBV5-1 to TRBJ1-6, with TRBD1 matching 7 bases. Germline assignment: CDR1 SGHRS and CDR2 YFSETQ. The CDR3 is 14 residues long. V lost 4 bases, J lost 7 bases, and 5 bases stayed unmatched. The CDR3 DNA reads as TGCGCCAGCAGCCCCGGACAGGTCAATTCACCCCTCCACTTT. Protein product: CASSPGQVNSPLHF.

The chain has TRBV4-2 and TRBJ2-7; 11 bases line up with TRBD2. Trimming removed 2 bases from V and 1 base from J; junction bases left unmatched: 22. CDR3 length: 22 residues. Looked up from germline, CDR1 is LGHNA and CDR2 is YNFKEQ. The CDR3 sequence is CASSQPTPGTSGYPSLSYEQYF. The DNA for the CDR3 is TGTGCCAGCAGCCAACCCACCCCCGGGACTAGCGGTTACCCATCCCTTTCCTACGAGCAGTACTTC.

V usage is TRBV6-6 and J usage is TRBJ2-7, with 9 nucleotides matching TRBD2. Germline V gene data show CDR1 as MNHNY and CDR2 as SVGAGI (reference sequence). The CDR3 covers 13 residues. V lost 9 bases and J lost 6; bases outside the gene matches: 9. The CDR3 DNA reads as TGTGCCAGTCGCGGGGGGGTAAGGGGCGAGCAGTACTTC. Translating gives CASRGGVRGEQYF.

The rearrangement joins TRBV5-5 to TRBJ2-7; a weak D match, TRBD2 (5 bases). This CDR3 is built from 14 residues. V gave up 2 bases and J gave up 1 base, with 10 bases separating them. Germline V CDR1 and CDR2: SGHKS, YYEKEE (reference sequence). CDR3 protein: CASSFTAASYEQYF. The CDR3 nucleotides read TGTGCCAGCAGCTTCACAGCGGCTTCCTACGAGCAGTACTTC.

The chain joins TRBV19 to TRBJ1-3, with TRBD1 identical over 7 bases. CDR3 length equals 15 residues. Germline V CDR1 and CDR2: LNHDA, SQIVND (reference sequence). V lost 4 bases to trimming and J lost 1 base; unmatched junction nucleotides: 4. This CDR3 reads CASSTNRGSGNTIYF. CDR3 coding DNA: TGTGCCAGTAGTACCAACAGGGGTTCTGGAAACACCATATATTTT. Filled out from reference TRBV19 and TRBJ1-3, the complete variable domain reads DGGITQSPKYLFRKEGQNVTLSCEQNLNHDAMYWYRQDPGQGLRLIYYSQIVNDFQKGDIAEGYSVSREKKESFPLTVTSAQKNPTAFYLCASSTNRGSGNTIYFGEGSWLTVV.

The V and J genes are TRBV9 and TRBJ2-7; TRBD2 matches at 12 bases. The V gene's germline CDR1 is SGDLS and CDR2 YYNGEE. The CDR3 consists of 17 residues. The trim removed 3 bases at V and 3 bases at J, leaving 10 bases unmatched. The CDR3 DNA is TGTGCCAGCAGCGCGCGGGGACTAGCGGGCACCCTCTACGAGCAGTACTTC. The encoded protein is CASSARGLAGTLYEQYF.

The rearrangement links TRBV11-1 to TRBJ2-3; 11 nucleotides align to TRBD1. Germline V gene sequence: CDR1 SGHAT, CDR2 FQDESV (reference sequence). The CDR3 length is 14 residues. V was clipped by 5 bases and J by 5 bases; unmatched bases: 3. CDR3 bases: TGTGCCAGCAGCCGGACAGGGGGCGGAGATACGCAGTATTTT. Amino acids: CASSRTGGGDTQYF.